This T cell receptor (beta chain) was identified in a study of CD8 T cells in ankylosing spondylitis. Study findings and constraints: Previous work reported some of these motif variants in the synovial fluid and blood of reactive arthritis. Relatively rare in peripheral blood, disease-linked clones were also CD8+. Enrichment of disease-linked clones was reportedly significant in matched ankylosing spondylitis synovial fluid. One TCR beta motif, made up of about 8 highly homologous variants, appeared characteristic of ankylosing spondylitis blood.

TCRdb redid the calling of the 5' RACE reads with MiXCR, one entry per CDR3 protein. The table includes around 480,000 distinct CDR3 sequences, 15% to 20% detected once. This clonotype appeared many times. Its matching antigen is unknown. CDR3 length equals 16 residues. Trimming removed 6 bases from V and 0 bases from J; junction bases left unmatched: 6. Germline V gives CDR1 SGHRS, CDR2 YFSETQ. Source material: blood, either unsorted or a sorted T cell fraction (not recorded which). The chain carries TRBV5-1 and TRBJ2-5; 12 positions match TRBD1. The receptor was derived from a male donor with ankylosing spondylitis. CDR3 protein: CASTGGTGGYQETQYF. The DNA for the CDR3 is TGCGCCAGCACCGGGGGGACAGGGGGCTACCAAGAGACCCAGTACTTC.